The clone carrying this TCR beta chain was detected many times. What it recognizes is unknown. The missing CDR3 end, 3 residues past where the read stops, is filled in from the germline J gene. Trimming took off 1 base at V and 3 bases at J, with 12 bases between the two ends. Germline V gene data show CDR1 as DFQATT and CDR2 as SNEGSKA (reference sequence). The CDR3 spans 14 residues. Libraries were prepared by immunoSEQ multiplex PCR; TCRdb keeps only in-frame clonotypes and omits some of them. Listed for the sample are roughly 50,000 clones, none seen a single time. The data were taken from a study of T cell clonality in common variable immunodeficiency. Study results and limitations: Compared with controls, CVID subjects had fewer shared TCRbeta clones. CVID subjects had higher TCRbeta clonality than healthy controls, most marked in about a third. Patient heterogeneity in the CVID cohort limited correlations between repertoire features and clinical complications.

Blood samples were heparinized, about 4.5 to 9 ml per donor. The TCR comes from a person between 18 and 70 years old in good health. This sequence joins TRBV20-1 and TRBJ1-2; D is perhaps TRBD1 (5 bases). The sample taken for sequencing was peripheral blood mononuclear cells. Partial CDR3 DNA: TGCAGTGCTAGAGGACGGACAAGCTACTATGGC. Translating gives CSARGRTSYYG. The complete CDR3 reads CSARGRTSYYGYTF.